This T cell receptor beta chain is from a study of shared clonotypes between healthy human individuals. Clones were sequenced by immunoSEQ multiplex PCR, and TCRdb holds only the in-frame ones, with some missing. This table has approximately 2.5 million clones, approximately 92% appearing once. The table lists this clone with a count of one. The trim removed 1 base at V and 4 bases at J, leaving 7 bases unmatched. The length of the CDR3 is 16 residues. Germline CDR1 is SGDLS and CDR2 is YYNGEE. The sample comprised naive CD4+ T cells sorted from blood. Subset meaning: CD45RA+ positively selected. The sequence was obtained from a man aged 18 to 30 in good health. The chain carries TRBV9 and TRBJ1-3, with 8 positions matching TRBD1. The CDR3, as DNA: TGTGCCAGCAGCGTATCCACAGGGGGAAGAGGAAACACCATATATTTT. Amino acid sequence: CASSVSTGGRGNTIYF. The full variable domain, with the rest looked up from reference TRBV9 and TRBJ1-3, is DSGVTQTPKHLITATGQRVTLRCSPRSGDLSVYWYQQSLDQGLQFLIQYYNGEERAKGNILERFSAQQFPDLHSELNLSSLELGDSALYFCASSVSTGGRGNTIYFGEGSWLTVV.